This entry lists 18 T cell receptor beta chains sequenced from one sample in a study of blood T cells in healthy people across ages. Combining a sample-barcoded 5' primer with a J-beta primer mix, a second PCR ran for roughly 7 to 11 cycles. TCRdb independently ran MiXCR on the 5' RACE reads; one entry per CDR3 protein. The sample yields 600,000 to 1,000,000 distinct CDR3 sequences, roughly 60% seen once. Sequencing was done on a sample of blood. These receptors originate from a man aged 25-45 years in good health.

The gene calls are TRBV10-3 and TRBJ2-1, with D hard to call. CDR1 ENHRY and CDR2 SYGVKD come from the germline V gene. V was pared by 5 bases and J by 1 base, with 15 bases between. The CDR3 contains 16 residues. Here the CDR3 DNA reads TGTGCCATCAGTCACCAGCTCATTCGATCCTACAATGAGCAGTTCTTC. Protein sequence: CAISHQLIRSYNEQFF.

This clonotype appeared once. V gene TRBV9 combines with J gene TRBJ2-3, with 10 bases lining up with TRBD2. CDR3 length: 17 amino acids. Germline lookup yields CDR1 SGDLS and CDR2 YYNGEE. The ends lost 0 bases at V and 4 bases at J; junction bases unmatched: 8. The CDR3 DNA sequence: TGTGCCAGCAGCGTAGGGGGGGGAGGACTAGCGGCAGATACGCAGTATTTT. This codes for CASSVGGGGLAADTQYF.

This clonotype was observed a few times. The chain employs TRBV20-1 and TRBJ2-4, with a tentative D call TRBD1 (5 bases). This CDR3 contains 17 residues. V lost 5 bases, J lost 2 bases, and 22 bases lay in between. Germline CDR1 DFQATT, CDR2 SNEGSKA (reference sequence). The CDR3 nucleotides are TGCAGTGCTCCGAGTTGGGGCGAGGTTGGATCCAAAAACATTCAGTACTTC. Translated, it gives CSAPSWGEVGSKNIQYF.

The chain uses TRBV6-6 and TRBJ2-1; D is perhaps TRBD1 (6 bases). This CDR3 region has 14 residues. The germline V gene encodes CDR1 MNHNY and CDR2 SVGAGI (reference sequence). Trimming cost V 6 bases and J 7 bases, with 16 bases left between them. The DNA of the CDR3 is TGTGCCAGCAGATGGCAGGGGAATAGGAATGAGCAGTTCTTC. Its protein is CASRWQGNRNEQFF.

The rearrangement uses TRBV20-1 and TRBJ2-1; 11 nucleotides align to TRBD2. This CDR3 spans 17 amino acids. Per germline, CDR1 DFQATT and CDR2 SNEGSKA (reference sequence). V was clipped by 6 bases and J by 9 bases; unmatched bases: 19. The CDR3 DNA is TGCAGTGCAACCCAAACTGTAGCGGGAGGGCTAGGGGTTGAGCAGTTCTTC. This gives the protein CSATQTVAGGLGVEQFF.

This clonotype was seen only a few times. The CDR3 is CASSYENRDSRSNEQYF. The CDR3 bases are TGTGCCAGCAGTTACGAAAACCGGGACTCCCGATCTAACGAGCAGTACTTC. The V gene is TRBV6-2 or TRBV6-3, the J gene TRBJ2-7, with D possibly matching TRBD2 (6 bases). This CDR3 comprises 17 residues. CDR1 and CDR2 from the germline V gene are MNHEY and SVGEGT. The V end was cut by 2 bases, the J end by 5 bases, with 22 bases between.

The chain's CDR3 is CASSRHGETQYF. CDR3 DNA sequence: TGTGCCAGCAGCCGCCACGGGGAGACCCAGTACTTC. The chain recombines TRBV12-3 or TRBV12-4 with TRBJ2-5; D is unresolved. The length of the CDR3 is 12 residues. The V end lost 6 bases, the J end lost 5 bases, and 10 bases lay between the germline ends.

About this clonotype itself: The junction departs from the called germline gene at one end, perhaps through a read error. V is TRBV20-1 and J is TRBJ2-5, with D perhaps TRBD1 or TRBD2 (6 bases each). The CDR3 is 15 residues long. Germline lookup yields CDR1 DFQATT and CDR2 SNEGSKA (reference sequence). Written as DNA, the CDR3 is TGCAGTGCTAGCGGGGCCGGGGGCCTGCTTGAGACCCTGTACTTC. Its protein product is CSASGAGGLLETLYF.

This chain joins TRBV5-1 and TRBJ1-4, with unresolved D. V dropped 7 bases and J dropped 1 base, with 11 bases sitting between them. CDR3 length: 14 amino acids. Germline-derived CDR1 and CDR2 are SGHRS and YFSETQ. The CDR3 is CASRGVETNEKLFF. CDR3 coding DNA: TGCGCCAGCCGGGGTGTGGAAACTAATGAAAAACTGTTTTTT.

CDR3 nucleotide sequence: TGTGCCAGCAGTTCGACAGAATATCGCCCAGATACGCAGTATTTT. It encodes CASSSTEYRPDTQYF. This chain links TRBV27 with TRBJ2-3; maybe TRBD1 (5 bases). The CDR3 has 15 amino acids. Germline assignment: CDR1 MNHEY and CDR2 SMNVEV (reference sequence). V was shortened by 4 bases and J by 4 bases, with 15 bases between the two germline ends.

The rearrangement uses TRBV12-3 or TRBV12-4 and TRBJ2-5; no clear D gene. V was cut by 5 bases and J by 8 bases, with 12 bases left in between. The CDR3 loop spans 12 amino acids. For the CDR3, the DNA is TGTGCCAGCAGTACGGACCGCGTAACCCAGTACTTC. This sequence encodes CASSTDRVTQYF.

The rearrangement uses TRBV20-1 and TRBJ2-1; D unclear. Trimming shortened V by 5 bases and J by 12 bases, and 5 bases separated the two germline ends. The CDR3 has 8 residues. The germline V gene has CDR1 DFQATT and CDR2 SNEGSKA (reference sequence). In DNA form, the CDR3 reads TGCAGTGCTCCCCCGCAGTTCTTC. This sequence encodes CSAPPQFF.

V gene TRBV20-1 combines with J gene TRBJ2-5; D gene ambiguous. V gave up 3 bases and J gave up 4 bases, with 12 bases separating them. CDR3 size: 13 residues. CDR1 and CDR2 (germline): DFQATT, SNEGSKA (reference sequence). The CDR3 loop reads CSARRMILETQYF. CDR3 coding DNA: TGCAGTGCTAGGAGGATGATTCTAGAGACCCAGTACTTC.

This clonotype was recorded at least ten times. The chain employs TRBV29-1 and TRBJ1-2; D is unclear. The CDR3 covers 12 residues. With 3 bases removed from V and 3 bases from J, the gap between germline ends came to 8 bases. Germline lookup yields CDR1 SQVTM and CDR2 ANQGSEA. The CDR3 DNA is TGCAGCGTTGATAACACTTACTATGGCTACACCTTC. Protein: CSVDNTYYGYTF.

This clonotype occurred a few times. The CDR3 reads CASSYGQGSYEQYF. The CDR3 bases are TGTGCCAGCAGCTATGGACAGGGGTCCTACGAGCAGTACTTC. The gene calls are TRBV7-9 and TRBJ2-7; 9 bases line up with TRBD1. CDR1 SEHNR and CDR2 FQNEAQ come from the germline V gene (reference sequence). Losses at the gene ends were 4 bases for V and 1 base for J; bases not matched to a gene: 2. The CDR3 contains 14 residues.

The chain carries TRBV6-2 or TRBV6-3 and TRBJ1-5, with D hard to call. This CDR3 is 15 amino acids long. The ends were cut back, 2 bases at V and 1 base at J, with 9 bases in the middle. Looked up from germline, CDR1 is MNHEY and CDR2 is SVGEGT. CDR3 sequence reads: CASSYGGGSNQPQHF. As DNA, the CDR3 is TGTGCCAGCAGTTACGGAGGAGGGAGCAATCAGCCCCAGCATTTT.

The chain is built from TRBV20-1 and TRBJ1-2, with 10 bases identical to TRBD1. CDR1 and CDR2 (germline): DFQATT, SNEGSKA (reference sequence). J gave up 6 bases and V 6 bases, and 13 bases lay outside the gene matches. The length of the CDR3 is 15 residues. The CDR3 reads CSALRGTGVWDGYTF. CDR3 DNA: TGCAGTGCCCTGCGAGGGACAGGGGTATGGGATGGCTACACCTTC.

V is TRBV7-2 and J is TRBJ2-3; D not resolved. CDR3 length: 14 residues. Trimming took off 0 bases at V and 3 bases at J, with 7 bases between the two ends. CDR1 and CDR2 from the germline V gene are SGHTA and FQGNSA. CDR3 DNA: TGTGCCAGCAGCTTAGCTACCGGTACAGATACGCAGTATTTT. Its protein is CASSLATGTDTQYF. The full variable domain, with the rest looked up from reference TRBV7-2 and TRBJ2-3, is GAGVSQSPSNKVTEKGKDVELRCDPISGHTALYWYRQSLGQGLEFLIYFQGNSAPDKSGLPSDRFSAERTGGSVSTLTIQRTQQEDSAVYLCASSLATGTDTQYFGPGTRLTVL.